The present T cell receptor beta chain was sequenced within a study of monozygotic twins with cystic fibrosis. Whole-study findings and limits: In 13 of 16 pairs, V gene usage was closest to the co-twin's.

CDR1 and CDR2 from the germline V gene are MNHEY and SMNVEV (reference sequence). Between the trimmed V and J ends, which lost 5 bases and 4 bases, there was a span of 18 bases. The length of the CDR3 is 15 residues. Note on this clone: Its cognate antigen is unknown.

The repertoire was sequenced with immunoSEQ multiplex PCR; TCRdb's copy has only in-frame clones and lacks some. The table shows more than 11,000 clones, with more than 80% occurring only once. The origin of this receptor is a boy aged 10-17 years with cystic fibrosis. The material sequenced was blood. J is TRBJ2-7 and V is TRBV27, with D possibly TRBD2 on 6 matching bases. The CDR3 region is CASSQERVSTYEQYF. The CDR3 region has the DNA TGTGCCAGCAGTCAGGAGCGGGTCTCAACATACGAGCAGTACTTC.